This entry lists 16 T cell receptor beta chains sequenced from one sample in a study of spatial heterogeneity in lung cancer (dated by TCRdb to 2018 to 2020). What the authors observed across the whole study: The tumor nonsynonymous mutation count correlated with the number of expanded intratumoral alpha and beta TCRs.

Their antigens are not known. The intended sense of this specimen's time point label: sample taken at primary tumor resection. Libraries were made using 5' RACE. The run used a NextSeq 500. TCRdb's own reprocessing of the public reads used fastp at Q25 and MiXCR and kept productive beta chains. For every CDR3 protein sequence, its rows merge into one entry that carries the most common genes and DNA. Within this sample are about 5,900 distinct CDR3 sequences, with under 20% of them counted one time only. Of the sample, about 15% is held by the ten largest clones. The sequencing used lung tumor tissue, collected at surgery. These receptors all stem from a male donor with early-stage non-small cell lung cancer.

Many counts were recorded for this clonotype. The J gene is TRBJ2-7, the V gene TRBV30; D is possibly TRBD1 (6 bases). The germline V gene encodes CDR1 GTSNPN and CDR2 SVGIG (reference sequence). V was clipped by 5 bases and J by 0 bases, with 14 bases between them. This CDR3 has 14 residues. The chain's CDR3 is CAWCRQGPSYEQYF. CDR3 nucleotide sequence: TGTGCCTGGTGCCGCCAGGGGCCCTCCTACGAGCAGTACTTC.

By its share, this clonotype is medium-sized (0.01 to 0.1%). CDR3: CASSAKDRGQAEAFF. The CDR3 DNA follows: TGTGCCAGCTCAGCGAAGGACAGGGGGCAGGCTGAAGCTTTCTTT. V is TRBV18 and J is TRBJ1-1; 11 nucleotides agree with TRBD1. The CDR3 length is 15 residues. The germline gives CDR1 KGHSH, CDR2 LQKENI. The ends lost 5 bases at V and 6 bases at J; junction bases unmatched: 8.

By share, this clonotype counts as medium-sized. CDR3 DNA: TGTGCCAGCAGCTTAAGGGACAAACTCTATGGCTACACCTTC. It translates to CASSLRDKLYGYTF. The rearrangement links TRBV7-8 to TRBJ1-2; a possible D gene is TRBD1 (6 bases). The CDR3 covers 14 residues. Trimming removed 2 bases from V and 4 bases from J, with 11 bases in between. Germline-derived CDR1 and CDR2 are SGHVS and FQNEAQ.

By share, this clonotype counts as medium-sized. The rearrangement links TRBV12-3 or TRBV12-4 to TRBJ1-1, with a possible D match to TRBD1 (6 bases). Trimming stripped 4 bases from V and 6 bases from J, with 9 bases between. The CDR3 is made up of 12 amino acids. The CDR3 bases are TGTGCCAGCAGTTGGGGGCCCGCTGAAGCTTTCTTT. This sequence encodes CASSWGPAEAFF.

By frequency in the sample, this clonotype is medium-sized. For the CDR3, the DNA is TGTGCCAGCAGTTCCGAACCTAGCGGGAGGGCGGTCGACGAGCAGTACTTC. Residues: CASSSEPSGRAVDEQYF. The chain carries TRBV27 and TRBJ2-7; 12 bases line up with TRBD2. Germline CDR1 MNHEY, CDR2 SMNVEV (reference sequence). The length of the CDR3 is 17 residues. The V segment lost 4 bases and the J segment 5 bases; nucleotides outside the gene matches: 12.

This clonotype is termed medium-sized. J is TRBJ1-5 and V is TRBV6-6, with no clear D. Germline V gives CDR1 MNHNY, CDR2 SVGAGI (reference sequence). The CDR3 length is 17 residues. The V and J ends lost 6 bases and 0 bases respectively, with 18 bases between them. The CDR3 sequence: CASSLSRGEGSNQPQHF. For the CDR3, the DNA is TGTGCCAGCAGCCTATCGAGAGGTGAAGGTAGCAATCAGCCCCAGCATTTT.

This clonotype is medium-sized. The chain employs TRBV9 and TRBJ2-7; 8 bases line up with TRBD1. The CDR3 is made up of 14 amino acids. V lost 4 bases, J lost 6 bases, and 9 bases stayed unmatched. Germline V gene sequence: CDR1 SGDLS, CDR2 YYNGEE. For the CDR3, the DNA is TGTGCCAGCAGCTCCCGGACAGGGACGGGCGAGCAGTACTTC. It is translated as CASSSRTGTGEQYF.

This clonotype was counted only a few times. V usage is TRBV7-9 and J usage is TRBJ1-1; D gene uncertain. Germline V gene lookup returns CDR1 SEHNR and CDR2 FQNEAQ (reference sequence). The CDR3 is 13 amino acids. Between the trimmed V and J ends, which lost 3 bases and 5 bases, there was a span of 10 bases. The CDR3 bases are TGTGCCAGCAGCTTCGAAGGAGGGACTGAAGCTTTCTTT. Its protein is CASSFEGGTEAFF.

This clonotype was detected many times. The V and J genes are TRBV2 and TRBJ2-3; D is unresolved. CDR3 length: 14 amino acids. The germline gives CDR1 SNHLY, CDR2 FYNNEI. V was cut by 7 bases and J by 0 bases, with 11 bases left in between. The CDR3 loop reads CASKIGGSTDTQYF. For the CDR3, the DNA is TGTGCCAGCAAGATCGGCGGTAGCACAGATACGCAGTATTTT.

This clonotype is labeled medium-sized. The chain has TRBV12-3 or TRBV12-4 and TRBJ2-5; 9 nucleotides agree with TRBD1. Unmatched junction bases numbered 10, after V lost 6 bases and J lost 5 bases. The CDR3 spans 15 residues. DNA for the CDR3: TGTGCCAGCAGACCCGGACAGGGGAGTTGGGAGACCCAGTACTTC. Its protein is CASRPGQGSWETQYF.

This clonotype is termed medium-sized. The V call is TRBV3-1, the J call TRBJ1-6, with 7 bases fitting TRBD1. Trimming at V came to 4 bases and at J to 8 bases, leaving 5 bases not matched to a gene. The CDR3 loop spans 14 amino acids. In germline, CDR1 is LGHDT, CDR2 YNNKEL (reference sequence). CDR3 sequence reads: CASSLTGTDSPLHF. DNA for the CDR3: TGTGCCAGCAGCCTGACAGGGACGGATTCACCCCTCCACTTT.

This clonotype qualifies as medium-sized. The V gene is TRBV6-5, the J gene TRBJ2-5; D is ambiguous. V was cut by 3 bases and J by 5 bases, with 4 bases left in between. The CDR3 is made up of 11 amino acids. Germline CDR1 MNHEY, CDR2 SVGAGI. This chain's CDR3 is CASSYRETQYF. As DNA, the CDR3 is TGTGCCAGCAGTTATCGGGAGACCCAGTACTTC.

The chain couples TRBV29-1 to TRBJ1-1; unclear D gene. Germline CDR1 is SQVTM and CDR2 is ANQGSEA. The length of the CDR3 is 12 residues. The V gene lost 5 bases and the J gene lost 6 bases, with 13 bases spanning the gap. The CDR3 DNA reads TGCAGCGTTAGGACCCCGGCGGCTGAAGCTTTCTTT. Residues: CSVRTPAAEAFF.

By sample share, this clonotype is medium-sized. The chain recombines TRBV28 with TRBJ2-1; tentatively, D is TRBD1 (6 bases). Trimming took off 7 bases at V and 9 bases at J, with 19 bases between the two ends. Germline CDR1 is MDHEN and CDR2 is SYDVKM. This CDR3 is built from 14 residues. CDR3 in amino acids: CASTGTIPSPEQFF. In nucleotides, the CDR3 is TGTGCCAGCACCGGGACAATCCCCTCCCCTGAGCAGTTCTTC. The full variable domain, with the rest looked up from reference TRBV28 and TRBJ2-1, is DVKVTQSSRYLVKRTGEKVFLECVQDMDHENMFWYRQDPGLGLRLIYFSYDVKMKEKGDIPEGYSVSREKKERFSLILESASTNQTSMYLCASTGTIPSPEQFFGPGTRLTVL.

In its sample, this clonotype was seen many times. This chain connects TRBV6-5 to TRBJ2-4; D possibly corresponds to TRBD2 (7 bases). Germline V gene data show CDR1 as MNHEY and CDR2 as SVGAGI. This CDR3 has 15 amino acids. The germline V and J ends were trimmed by 6 bases and 6 bases, with 18 bases remaining between them. The chain's CDR3 is CASSLREGGGNIQYF. CDR3 sequence (DNA): TGTGCCAGCAGCCTTCGTGAGGGGGGGGGAAACATTCAGTACTTC.

The table lists this clonotype with many counts. This chain joins TRBV29-1 and TRBJ1-2; 7 nucleotides align to TRBD1. CDR3 length: 14 residues. The germline gives CDR1 SQVTM, CDR2 ANQGSEA. J lost 2 bases, V lost 7 bases, and 10 bases had no gene match. As DNA, the CDR3 is TGCAGCGCCCCGGTACAGGGGCTAAACTATGGCTACACCTTC. Amino acid sequence: CSAPVQGLNYGYTF.